The 9 T cell receptor beta chains below all came from one sample that was sequenced in a study of immune heterogeneity within non-small cell lung tumors. Using 32 V and 13 J primers, multiplex PCR amplified TCR beta CDR3. Using its own MiXCR run on the multiplex PCR reads, TCRdb lists one record per CDR3 protein. The sample has nearly 15,000 distinct CDR3 sequences; about a third are singletons. TCRs were amplified from about 560 ng gDNA of bulk tumor per sample. Biopsies that were spaced far apart were taken, several per primary tumor, during surgery. Their non-small cell lung cancer was newly diagnosed and untreated, and the patients underwent curative surgery. What was sequenced was lung tumor tissue. The receptors derive from a woman aged 45 to 65 with non-small cell lung cancer.

Relative to its sample, this clonotype is medium-sized. The chain employs TRBV5-1 and TRBJ2-1, with TRBD1 matching 8 bases. Trimming took 4 bases from V and 1 from J; bases not matched to a gene: 4. The CDR3 loop spans 15 amino acids. Per the germline V gene, CDR1 is SGHRS and CDR2 is YFSETQ. The CDR3 bases are TGCGCCAGCAGCGGAGGACAGGGTTCCTACAATGAGCAGTTCTTC. Encoded protein: CASSGGQGSYNEQFF.

As regards this clonotype: A read error may explain this, as a much larger clone is one base away. The chain employs TRBV5-1 and TRBJ2-1; D not certain. CDR1 and CDR2 from the germline V gene are SGHRS and YFSETQ. The CDR3 consists of 15 residues. Trimming left V 1 base short and J 5 bases short, with 13 bases between. CDR3 sequence: CASSLYAGADNEQFF. The CDR3 DNA follows: TGCGCCAGCAGCTTGTATGCCGGAGCTGACAATGAGCAGTTCTTC.

This clonotype is medium-sized in the sample. CDR3 DNA: TGTGCCAGCAGCCAACAGGGTAAGAGGACCTACGAGCAGTACTTC. Encoded protein: CASSQQGKRTYEQYF. The chain has TRBV11-2 and TRBJ2-7; weak D call: TRBD1 (6 bases). CDR3 length: 15 amino acids. Trimming cost V 5 bases and J 2 bases, with 16 bases left between them. The V gene's germline CDR1 is SGHAT and CDR2 FQNNGV.

This clonotype was detected ten times or more. V and J are TRBV20-1 and TRBJ1-3; TRBD1 agrees at 8 bases. Trimming at V came to 6 bases and at J to 3 bases, leaving 22 bases not matched to a gene. CDR1 and CDR2 (germline): DFQATT, SNEGSKA (reference sequence). The CDR3 extends over 19 amino acids. CDR3 protein: CSAINSGFGQGGFGNTIYF. CDR3 sequence (DNA): TGCAGTGCCATTAACTCCGGATTCGGACAGGGAGGATTTGGAAACACCATATATTTT.

Ten or more counts support this clonotype. The gene calls are TRBV20-1 and TRBJ1-2; the D gene is possibly TRBD1 (6 bases). CDR3 length: 14 amino acids. Germline CDR1 and CDR2: DFQATT and SNEGSKA (reference sequence). V was clipped by 6 bases and J by 0 bases, with 14 bases between them. CDR3 bases: TGCAGTGCACTCAACAGGGTAGCTAACTATGGCTACACCTTC. It translates to CSALNRVANYGYTF.

This clonotype was picked up many times. This chain uses TRBV20-1 with TRBJ1-5; 8 nucleotides match TRBD1. CDR3 length equals 14 residues. The junction had 6 bases not matched to a gene; V was cut back by 3 bases and J by 5 bases. Looked up from germline, CDR1 is DFQATT and CDR2 is SNEGSKA (reference sequence). The chain's CDR3 is CSASDGQGHQPQHF. The DNA of the CDR3 is TGCAGTGCTAGCGACGGACAGGGCCATCAGCCCCAGCATTTT.

As concerns this clonotype: One junction end does not reproduce the germline sequence, and a read error may be involved. The chain uses TRBV5-5 and TRBJ1-4; TRBD1 might be the D (5 bases). Per the germline V gene, CDR1 is SGHKS and CDR2 is YYEKEE (reference sequence). CDR3 length equals 15 residues. This chain's CDR3 is CASILALGPEGKLFF. In DNA form, the CDR3 reads TGTGCCAGCATCTTGGCACTAGGGCCGGAGGGGAAACTGTTTTTT.

In this sample, this clonotype is medium-sized. The genes are TRBV5-1 and TRBJ2-1, with 9 bases identical to TRBD2. The CDR3 loop spans 16 amino acids. V was pared by 0 bases and J by 8 bases, with 9 bases of the junction left unmatched. Germline assignment: CDR1 SGHRS and CDR2 YFSETQ. CDR3 region: CASSLGVAGGPYEQFF. CDR3 sequence (DNA): TGCGCCAGCAGCTTGGGCGTGGCGGGAGGGCCATATGAGCAGTTCTTC.

At least ten counts were recorded for this clonotype. This chain links TRBV19 with TRBJ2-1; D uncertain. Trimming removed 3 bases at V and 3 bases at J, with 0 bases between. The CDR3 contains 11 residues. Germline V gives CDR1 LNHDA, CDR2 SQIVND (reference sequence). This chain's CDR3 is CASSIYNEQFF. The CDR3 DNA is TGTGCCAGTAGTATCTACAATGAGCAGTTCTTC.